The TCR beta chain described here comes from a study of T cells in localized non-small cell lung cancer. General observations from the study: The tumor had only one region sequenced, so heterogeneity remains possible. Of the top 100 tumor clones, median approximately 50 were in adjacent lung, 25 to 30 among its top 100. Higher T cell density in the blood was associated with longer overall survival, whereas higher adjacent-lung clonality associated with shorter survival. Uninvolved adjacent lung had the highest recorded T cell clonality, with tumor below it.

Trimming removed 2 bases from V and 2 bases from J, with 6 bases in between. CDR1 KGHSH and CDR2 LQKENI come from the germline V gene. The CDR3 extends over 13 amino acids. With regard to this clone: Its cognate antigen is unknown.

The method was immunoSEQ multiplex PCR; TCRdb's version includes in-frame clones alone and lacks a portion of them. The sample lists about 22,000 clones, about nine tenths occurring once. The chain recombines TRBV18 with TRBJ1-2; D uncertain. This specimen was PBMCs, taken before any cancer treatment. The sequence was collected from a man aged 40 to 70 with stage II squamous cell lung carcinoma. The CDR3 is CASSPKQNYGYTF. The CDR3, as DNA: TGTGCCAGCTCACCAAAACAGAACTATGGCTACACCTTC.